This TCR beta chain was sequenced in a study of T cell repertoires in cytomegalovirus infection. Study-level information: The authors used CMV epitopes that were HLA-C-restricted (recently identified) and HLA-B-restricted (well studied). A matching HLA type, together with CMV infection, was signaled by public TCR beta signatures.

V dropped 3 bases and J dropped 10; count of bases not matched to a gene: 4. The CDR3 has 12 amino acids. The V gene's germline CDR1 is SGDLS and CDR2 YYNGEE. TCRdb processed the reads anew with MiXCR; each CDR3 protein has one entry. The sample carries 900,000 to 950,000 distinct CDR3 sequences, approximately 32% recorded once. To note about this clonotype: Antigen unknown.

The receptor was isolated from a human donor in good health (CMV status not recorded). Some clones in this sample may be carry-over from other donors' samples. The chain couples TRBV9 to TRBJ2-7; 10 positions agree with TRBD1. Sequenced material: cultured CD8+ T cells from PBMCs, taken from culture after CMV antigen stimulation. The CDR3 here is CASSAGQGVQYF. The CDR3 nucleotides read TGTGCCAGCAGCGCAGGACAGGGGGTACAGTACTTC.